This T cell receptor (beta chain) was retrieved from a study of blood T cells in healthy people across ages. The V end was cut by 0 bases, the J end by 5 bases, with 9 bases between. This CDR3 is 15 amino acids long. CDR1 is SGHRS, CDR2 YFSETQ, per germline. Alongside a J-beta primer mix, a sample-barcoded 5' primer served in a second PCR lasting 7 to 11 cycles. Each CDR3 protein gets one entry after TCRdb re-called the 5' RACE reads with MiXCR. The sample yields about 1 million distinct CDR3 sequences, approximately 26% seen once. This sample also belongs to another study, concerning T cells of mothers and their children. From that second work: According to the study, all extracted RNA entered cDNA synthesis at 1.5 ug per 15 ul. Related mother-child pairs showed slightly higher but non-significant overlap than unrelated pairs. Across the analysis, no persistent microchimeric T cell clones were detected.

The genes are TRBV5-1 and TRBJ2-6, with D hard to call. The sample was blood. The TCR originated in a girl aged 2 to 9 in good health. CDR3 residues: CASSLAQRRANVLTF. The CDR3 bases are TGCGCCAGCAGCTTGGCCCAGCGTAGGGCCAACGTCCTGACTTTC.